Listed here are 17 T cell receptor beta chains from one sample, sequenced in a study of shared clonotypes between healthy human individuals. Method: immunoSEQ multiplex PCR; TCRdb's copy keeps in-frame clones and lacks some. The data contain about 2.3 million clones, roughly 93% of them singletons. The source material was naive CD4+ T cells from PBMCs. Subset given: CD45RA+ positively selected. These receptors all come from a man between 18 and 35 years old in good health. Some clones in this sample may be carry-over from other donors' samples.

The V call is TRBV30, the J call TRBJ1-6; unclear D gene. The CDR3 consists of 13 residues. With 1 base removed from V and 9 bases from J, the gap between germline ends came to 10 bases. Germline V lookup: CDR1 GTSNPN, CDR2 SVGIG (reference sequence). The chain's CDR3 is CAWSGTSGSPLHF. In nucleotides, the CDR3 is TGTGCCTGGAGTGGGACGTCCGGTTCACCCCTCCACTTT.

The rearrangement links TRBV11-2 to TRBJ1-2; D not resolved. Trimming removed 5 bases from V and 3 bases from J, with 7 bases in between. CDR3 size: 12 residues. Germline V gene sequence: CDR1 SGHAT, CDR2 FQNNGV. DNA for the CDR3: TGTGCCAGCAGCATCGGGGACTATGGCTACACCTTC. Its translation: CASSIGDYGYTF.

The chain uses TRBV5-1 and TRBJ2-1; the match to TRBD2 covers 12 bases. From germline, CDR1 is SGHRS and CDR2 YFSETQ. The CDR3 length is 19 residues. V shed 4 bases, J shed 0 bases, and the junction held 11 bases outside the gene matches. CDR3 in DNA: TGCGCCAGCAGCCGAGGACTAGCGGGGCCCCCAGGCTCCTACAATGAGCAGTTCTTC. Residues: CASSRGLAGPPGSYNEQFF.

This clone came up once. The chain combines TRBV29-1 with TRBJ2-7, with 7 bases aligning to TRBD1. In germline, CDR1 is SQVTM, CDR2 ANQGSEA. Losses at the gene ends were 7 bases for V and 5 bases for J; bases not matched to a gene: 8. This CDR3 is 12 amino acids long. DNA of the CDR3: TGCAGCGCGGAGACAGGGTCGGACGAGCAGTACTTC. This gives the protein CSAETGSDEQYF.

The genes are TRBV19 and TRBJ1-2; D remains unclear. Germline lookup yields CDR1 LNHDA and CDR2 SQIVND (reference sequence). Trimming took 5 bases from V and 0 from J, leaving 16 bases between them. This CDR3 is built from 16 residues. DNA for the CDR3: TGTGCCAGTAGTCTTGGACCAGCTCTAGCTAACTATGGCTACACCTTC. Protein product: CASSLGPALANYGYTF.

The V call is TRBV2, the J call TRBJ2-3; possibly TRBD1 for D (6 bases). V was shortened by 5 bases and J by 1 base, with 10 bases between the two germline ends. CDR3 length equals 14 residues. Germline-derived CDR1 and CDR2 are SNHLY and FYNNEI. CDR3 residues: CASSPRTGTDTQYF. The CDR3 DNA follows: TGTGCCAGCAGTCCACGGACAGGCACAGATACGCAGTATTTT. The full variable domain, completed using reference TRBV2 and TRBJ2-3, is EPEVTQTPSHQVTQMGQEVILRCVPISNHLYFYWYRQILGQKVEFLVSFYNNEISEKSEIFDDQFSVERPDGSNFTLKIRSTKLEDSAMYFCASSPRTGTDTQYFGPGTRLTVL.

This clone occurred once. The rearrangement joins TRBV7-9 to TRBJ2-1; TRBD2 agrees at 7 bases. Losses at the gene ends were 5 bases for V and 7 bases for J; bases not matched to a gene: 14. The CDR3 is 16 amino acids. The V gene's germline CDR1 is SEHNR and CDR2 FQNEAQ (reference sequence). CDR3 amino acids: CASSPKGREGSNEQFF. The CDR3 nucleotides are TGTGCCAGCAGCCCGAAGGGCAGGGAGGGGAGTAATGAGCAGTTCTTC.

The chain employs TRBV7-2 and TRBJ2-2; D is perhaps TRBD1 (5 bases). V dropped 5 bases and J dropped 6 bases, with 10 bases sitting between them. This CDR3 has 13 amino acids. Per the germline V gene, CDR1 is SGHTA and CDR2 is FQGNSA. CDR3 nucleotide sequence: TGTGCCAGCAGCCGTCGACAGCCCGGGGAGCTGTTTTTT. Its protein is CASSRRQPGELFF.

This clone appeared once. The chain combines TRBV5-4 with TRBJ1-1; D is undetermined. The CDR3 spans 13 residues. V lost 3 bases and J 3 bases, leaving 9 bases between the germline ends. Germline CDR1 reads SGHNT; CDR2 reads YYREEE (reference sequence). CDR3 nucleotides: TGTGCCAGCAGCTCGGTGGTTGACACTGAAGCTTTCTTT. Amino acid sequence: CASSSVVDTEAFF.

The chain is built from TRBV5-1 and TRBJ2-5; 7 nucleotides agree with TRBD2. The germline V gene has CDR1 SGHRS and CDR2 YFSETQ. V lost 3 bases to trimming and J lost 3 bases; unmatched junction nucleotides: 11. There are 16 residues in the CDR3. The CDR3 here is CASSWGSAGAEETQYF. The CDR3, as DNA: TGCGCCAGCAGCTGGGGCTCGGCGGGAGCTGAAGAGACCCAGTACTTC.

This clone was seen only once. CDR3 loop: CASSQEWGVGTDTQYF. CDR3 nucleotide sequence: TGTGCCAGCAGCCAAGAGTGGGGGGTGGGGACAGATACGCAGTATTTT. The genes are TRBV4-2 and TRBJ2-3; D may be TRBD2 (6 bases). Germline V gives CDR1 LGHNA, CDR2 YNFKEQ. Trimming took off 0 bases at V and 3 bases at J, with 13 bases between the two ends. This CDR3 comprises 16 residues.

This chain joins TRBV18 and TRBJ2-7; TRBD2 matches 7 bases. After removal of 3 bases from V and 2 bases from J, the junction contained 7 bases not matched to a gene. The CDR3 runs 15 residues. From germline, CDR1 is KGHSH and CDR2 LQKENI. The CDR3 is CASSPTIGTTYEQYF. The CDR3 DNA sequence: TGTGCCAGCTCACCCACTATAGGGACTACCTACGAGCAGTACTTC.

Notes on this clone: Other DNA variants within this sample encode the same CDR3. The rearrangement links TRBV7-3 to TRBJ2-1; tentative D call: TRBD1 (7 bases). CDR1 is SGHTA, CDR2 FQGTGA, per germline. Trimming pared 5 bases from V and 0 bases from J, leaving 14 bases between. The CDR3 covers 16 residues. The CDR3 region has the DNA TGTGCCAGCAGCCCGTCAGGGGGGAGCTCCTACAATGAGCAGTTCTTC. Translating gives CASSPSGGSSYNEQFF.

The rearrangement joins TRBV27 to TRBJ2-1; 11 nucleotides align to TRBD2. The CDR3 covers 17 residues. Germline CDR1 MNHEY, CDR2 SMNVEV (reference sequence). The junction had 8 bases not matched to a gene; V was cut back by 2 bases and J by 5 bases. CDR3 sequence (DNA): TGTGCCAGCAGTTTAAGACCCGGGACTAGCGGCCACAATGAGCAGTTCTTC. Its translation: CASSLRPGTSGHNEQFF.

The gene calls are TRBV19 and TRBJ1-2; no definite D call. Germline CDR1 reads LNHDA; CDR2 reads SQIVND (reference sequence). The CDR3 spans 16 residues. Deletions cut 7 bases from V and 2 bases from J, with 20 bases between. CDR3 protein: CASTPGVTAKNYGYTF. The CDR3 nucleotides read TGTGCCAGTACCCCGGGCGTTACGGCGAAGAACTATGGCTACACCTTC. Complete variable domain (other parts from reference TRBV19 and TRBJ1-2): DGGITQSPKYLFRKEGQNVTLSCEQNLNHDAMYWYRQDPGQGLRLIYYSQIVNDFQKGDIAEGYSVSREKKESFPLTVTSAQKNPTAFYLCASTPGVTAKNYGYTFGSGTRLTVV.

As for this clone: The sample has other DNA sequences that encode this CDR3 too. J is TRBJ2-7 and V is TRBV5-1, with 7 bases that match TRBD2. V shed 4 bases and J 1 base; nucleotides not matched to a gene: 5. Per germline, CDR1 SGHRS and CDR2 YFSETQ. The CDR3 has 14 amino acids. The CDR3 loop reads CASSETGGSYEQYF. CDR3 nucleotide sequence: TGCGCCAGCAGCGAGACGGGGGGATCCTACGAGCAGTACTTC. The variable domain in full, with the rest retrieved from reference TRBV5-1 and TRBJ2-7, is KAGVTQTPRYLIKTRGQQVTLSCSPISGHRSVSWYQQTPGQGLQFLFEYFSETQRNKGNFPGRFSGRQFSNSRSEMNVSTLELGDSALYLCASSETGGSYEQYFGPGTRLTVT.

This sequence joins TRBV18 and TRBJ1-2; D is possibly TRBD1 (5 bases). Germline lookup yields CDR1 KGHSH and CDR2 LQKENI. This CDR3 has 16 amino acids. V was trimmed by 0 bases and J by 7 bases, leaving 18 bases between them. In DNA form, the CDR3 reads TGTGCCAGCTCACCACCGGGTCAGGGACCCTACTCTGGCTACACCTTC. This translates into CASSPPGQGPYSGYTF.